This TCR beta chain was captured by sequencing in a study of technical replicates of blood from a handful of donors. Generated by immunoSEQ multiplex PCR, the TCRdb table keeps only in-frame clones and is missing some. Of approximately 99,000 clones in the sample, 95% to 97% were seen once. CDR3 size: 19 residues. Trimming shortened V by 8 bases and J by 0 bases, and 27 bases separated the two germline ends. The sequence came from a human donor in good health. The chain employs TRBV23-1 and TRBJ2-3; D is perhaps TRBD1 (7 bases). TRBV23-1 is an open reading frame whose function is uncertain. The sample comprised T cells isolated from PBMCs. CDR3 nucleotide sequence: TGCGCCAGCGGCCAATACTACGACAGGGTGGGGACTAGCACAGATACGCAGTATTTT. It is translated as CASGQYYDRVGTSTDTQYF.